One and the same sample provided the 13 T cell receptor beta chains below, sequenced in a study of shared clonotypes between healthy human individuals. Generated by immunoSEQ multiplex PCR, the TCRdb table keeps only in-frame clones and is missing some. The sample consists of over 850,000 clones, 78% of them appearing once. Sequencing was performed on memory CD4+ T cells from PBMCs. The sample's subset: CD45RA-negative fraction. Receptors originate from a man between 18 and 35 years old in good health. Some clones in this sample may be carry-over from other donors' samples.

V usage is TRBV20-1 and J usage is TRBJ1-3; 7 bases are a match to TRBD1. V shed 6 bases and J 8 bases; nucleotides not matched to a gene: 4. Germline assignment: CDR1 DFQATT and CDR2 SNEGSKA (reference sequence). The CDR3 has 11 amino acids. The CDR3 DNA follows: TGCAGTGCCCAGGGGGTGGACACCATATATTTT. Residues: CSAQGVDTIYF.

The chain uses TRBV28 and TRBJ1-3; 7 nucleotides agree with TRBD1. The CDR3 consists of 15 residues. Trimming cost V 4 bases and J 0 bases; bases outside gene matches: 3. The germline gives CDR1 MDHEN, CDR2 SYDVKM. CDR3 nucleotides: TGTGCCAGCAGTTCCGCAGGGGGCTCTGGAAACACCATATATTTT. It yields the protein CASSSAGGSGNTIYF.

This chain connects TRBV21-1 to TRBJ2-7. TRBV21-1 is listed as a pseudogene. This CDR3 spans 15 amino acids. The CDR3 sequence: CASSRWDRSSYEQYF. In DNA, the CDR3 is TGTGCCAGCAGCAGATGGGACCGGAGCTCCTACGAGCAGTACTTC.

Ten or more counts support this clone. Within the sample, other DNA sequences also encode this same CDR3. V is TRBV30 and J is TRBJ1-3, with D hard to call. V lost 5 bases, J lost 0 bases, and 14 bases lay in between. CDR3 size: 15 residues. Germline lookup yields CDR1 GTSNPN and CDR2 SVGIG (reference sequence). The CDR3 DNA sequence: TGTGCCTGGGGACGATCGACACTCTCTGGAAACACCATATATTTT. Encoded protein: CAWGRSTLSGNTIYF.

The CDR3 coding sequence is TGTGCCTGGATGGCGGGACTCCACGAGCAGTACTTC. This gives the protein CAWMAGLHEQYF. The V and J genes are TRBV30 and TRBJ2-5; perhaps TRBD2 as D (6 bases). The tail of the sequence fits TRBJ2-7 better, so the J call may be wrong. This CDR3 region has 12 residues. Germline values: CDR1 GTSNPN, CDR2 SVGIG (reference sequence).

The V call is TRBV27, the J call TRBJ1-5; D gene unclear. The CDR3 contains 15 residues. The ends were cut back, 4 bases at V and 6 bases at J, with 16 bases in the middle. The germline gives CDR1 MNHEY, CDR2 SMNVEV (reference sequence). The CDR3 protein is CASSSMSGSIQPQHF. Here the CDR3 DNA reads TGTGCCAGCAGTTCAATGTCGGGGTCTATTCAGCCCCAGCATTTT.

This clone was seen a few times. This rearrangement joins TRBV14 to TRBJ1-6; D is ambiguous. Germline CDR1 and CDR2: SGHDN and FVKESK. The V end was cut by 1 base, the J end by 10 bases, with 14 bases between. The CDR3 is 15 residues long. CDR3 DNA: TGTGCCAGCAGCCAAGGAGGTGGGAAAGGCTCACCCCTCCACTTT. It translates to CASSQGGGKGSPLHF.

This sequence joins TRBV7-9 and TRBJ2-1; D might be TRBD2 (5 bases). Germline loops: CDR1 SEHNR, CDR2 FQNEAQ (reference sequence). This CDR3 is 11 amino acids long. Trimming took 4 bases from V and 10 from J, leaving 8 bases between them. CDR3 in DNA: TGTGCCAGCAGCTACAAGCGGGAGCAGTTCTTC. Amino acid sequence: CASSYKREQFF.

The chain joins TRBV30 to TRBJ2-7; D tentatively fits TRBD1 or TRBD2 (5 bases each). The CDR3 covers 13 residues. Trimming took 2 bases from V and 9 from J, leaving 17 bases between them. Looked up from germline, CDR1 is GTSNPN and CDR2 is SVGIG (reference sequence). CDR3 amino acids: CAWSTGTRQRQYF. CDR3 coding DNA: TGTGCCTGGAGTACCGGGACCCGTCAGAGGCAGTACTTC.

At least ten counts were recorded for this clone. The rearrangement joins TRBV5-1 to TRBJ2-1; TRBD2 agrees at 10 bases. The CDR3 is 15 amino acids. The V and J ends lost 0 bases and 6 bases, in that order; junction bases with no gene match: 3. CDR1 is SGHRS and CDR2 is YFSETQ in the germline V gene. The CDR3 coding sequence is TGCGCCAGCAGCTTGGGGGCTAGCGGGGGCAATGAGCAGTTCTTC. Translating it yields CASSLGASGGNEQFF.

This clone was detected only a few times. The chain has TRBV21-1 and TRBJ1-2; TRBD1 reflects the table's D call only, with no check against the DNA. TRBV21-1 is marked as a pseudogene. The CDR3 loop spans 19 amino acids. The CDR3, as DNA: TGTGCCAGCAGCAAAGGGAACCAGGATATGGGCAGGGGGTCGCGTGGCTACACCTTC. Its protein is CASSKGNQDMGRGSRGYTF.

In this sample, this clone turned up many times. Other DNA sequences in this sample translate to the same CDR3. The chain recombines TRBV25-1 with TRBJ2-7, with D uncertain. Trimming left V 2 bases short and J 4 bases short, with 9 bases between. Germline V gene data show CDR1 as MGHDK and CDR2 as SYGVNS. The CDR3 runs to 13 residues. CDR3 protein: CASSEPPLYEQYF. The CDR3 nucleotides read TGTGCCAGCAGTGAACCCCCCCTATACGAGCAGTACTTC.

With respect to this clone: The identical CDR3 is also encoded by other nucleotide sequences in the sample. The V and J genes are TRBV19 and TRBJ1-1; 8 bases are a match to TRBD1. The CDR3 is made up of 14 amino acids. Germline values: CDR1 LNHDA, CDR2 SQIVND (reference sequence). V shed 5 bases and J 1 base; nucleotides not matched to a gene: 3. DNA for the CDR3: TGTGCCAGTAGTTCAGGGGGCAAGAACACTGAAGCTTTCTTT. This translates into CASSSGGKNTEAFF.